Sequencing of this TCR beta chain was carried out in a study of cytomegalovirus exposure and HLA in healthy donors. Study at large: Later analysis reported that the 130 or so validation repertoires shared the platform of the roughly 670 first-cohort repertoires. Whole-study results and caveats: Some public TCRs appeared in many individuals, while most sequences were rare. Some TCR beta chains (around 160 of them) were listed as cytomegalovirus-associated. The classifier was said to identify cytomegalovirus status with high specificity and sensitivity.

Trimming shortened V by 10 bases and J by 2 bases, and 13 bases separated the two germline ends. This CDR3 is 13 amino acids long. Per the germline V gene, CDR1 is MNHNY and CDR2 is SVGAGI (reference sequence). The method was immunoSEQ multiplex PCR; TCRdb's version includes in-frame clones alone and lacks a portion of them. Of 130,000 to 150,000 clones detected, about 91% appear once; the ten largest clones hold less than 5.5%. Only one count was recorded for this clone. Its antigen is not identified. Sequenced sample: PBMCs. This clonotype was sampled from a man between 18 and 35 years old in good health and CMV-seropositive. V usage is TRBV6-6 and J usage is TRBJ2-3, with a tentative D call TRBD1 (6 bases). CDR3 residues: CATGQSTTDTQYF. CDR3 DNA sequence: TGTGCCACCGGACAGTCCACCACAGATACGCAGTATTTT.